Listed below are T cell receptor beta chains from one sample, sequenced in a study of CD8 T cells in Susac syndrome. One entry per CDR3 protein, called by TCRdb with MiXCR from the immunoSEQ multiplex PCR reads. The sample has about 300,000 distinct CDR3 sequences, 75% to 85% seen once. The sequenced material came from CD8+ T cells from PBMCs. The receptors were gathered from a human donor with multiple sclerosis. CDR3s include the opening cysteine and the closing phenylalanine or tryptophan. A D gene is named only where the DNA matches it firmly. The size field is filled for only some rows; it gives once, few, many or a size class.

abundance: .
v_gene: TRBV29-1
j_gene: TRBJ1-2
d_gene: .
CDR3nt: TGCAGCGTTGCTCCGGATCTAGGTGGCTACACCTTC
CDR3aa: CSVAPDLGGYTF

abundance: .
v_gene: TRBV5-5
j_gene: TRBJ1-1
d_gene: .
CDR3nt: TGTGCCAGCAGCTTGATGAACAGTGACCCTGAAGCTTTCTTT
CDR3aa: CASSLMNSDPEAFF

abundance: few
v_gene: TRBV29-1
j_gene: TRBJ2-7
d_gene: TRBD1
CDR3nt: TGCAGCGTTGGAACAGGGGCAACGGGCGAGCAGTACTTC
CDR3aa: CSVGTGATGEQYF

abundance: .
v_gene: TRBV4-3
j_gene: TRBJ1-2
d_gene: TRBD1
CDR3nt: TGCGCCAGCAGCCAGGACAGGGAAGACTATGGCTACACCTTC
CDR3aa: CASSQDREDYGYTF

abundance: .
v_gene: TRBV10-3
j_gene: TRBJ2-1
d_gene: .
CDR3nt: TGTGCCATCAGTGATCCGGGGGTCAAGTACAATGAGCAGTTCTTC
CDR3aa: CAISDPGVKYNEQFF

abundance: once
v_gene: TRBV5-1
j_gene: TRBJ1-2
d_gene: .
CDR3nt: TGCGCCAGCAGCTTGGCCTACAGGGAGAATGGCTACACCTTC
CDR3aa: CASSLAYRENGYTF

abundance: .
v_gene: TRBV27
j_gene: TRBJ2-6
d_gene: .
CDR3nt: TGTGCCAGCAGTTTTGGTGGGCCTGGGGCCAACGTCCTGACTTTC
CDR3aa: CASSFGGPGANVLTF

abundance: .
v_gene: TRBV7-9
j_gene: TRBJ2-1
d_gene: .
CDR3nt: TGTGCCAGCAGCTTAGTTGGGTCGGGAGTTGAGCAGTTCTTC
CDR3aa: CASSLVGSGVEQFF

abundance: .
v_gene: TRBV27
j_gene: TRBJ2-3
d_gene: TRBD2
CDR3nt: TGTGCCAGCAGTTGGAAGCCGGAGCGGGAGAAGACAGATACGCAGTATTTT
CDR3aa: CASSWKPEREKTDTQYF

abundance: .
v_gene: TRBV5-4
j_gene: TRBJ2-3
d_gene: TRBD2
CDR3nt: TGTGCCAGCAGCTTGGAAATAGCGGGAGGAATAGATACGCAGTATTTT
CDR3aa: CASSLEIAGGIDTQYF

abundance: .
v_gene: TRBV27
j_gene: TRBJ2-1
d_gene: .
CDR3nt: TGTGCCAGCAGTTTATCGGTGAGGTGGACGGGTGAGCAGTTCTTC
CDR3aa: CASSLSVRWTGEQFF

abundance: .
v_gene: TRBV19
j_gene: TRBJ2-1
d_gene: TRBD2
CDR3nt: TGTGCCAGTAGTTTCGGGACTAGCCGCCTTGAGCAGTTCTTC
CDR3aa: CASSFGTSRLEQFF

abundance: once
v_gene: TRBV6-2/TRBV6-3
j_gene: TRBJ1-1
d_gene: .
CDR3nt: TGTGCCAGCAGCCCCTTGGCTCCCTACACTGAAGCTTTCTTT
CDR3aa: CASSPLAPYTEAFF

abundance: .
v_gene: TRBV12-3/TRBV12-4
j_gene: TRBJ2-7
d_gene: TRBD1
CDR3nt: TGTGCCAGCAATTTCGGGACAGGTGCCTCCTACGAGCAGTACTTC
CDR3aa: CASNFGTGASYEQYF

abundance: .
v_gene: TRBV25-1
j_gene: TRBJ1-1
d_gene: .
CDR3nt: TGTGCCAGCAGTCGAAGGGGGTCCGGCACTGAAGCTTTCTTT
CDR3aa: CASSRRGSGTEAFF

abundance: .
v_gene: TRBV27
j_gene: TRBJ2-7
d_gene: TRBD2
CDR3nt: TGTGCCAGCAGTTTATGGGTAGCGGGGAACTACGAGCAGTACTTC
CDR3aa: CASSLWVAGNYEQYF

abundance: .
v_gene: TRBV30
j_gene: TRBJ1-2
d_gene: .
CDR3nt: TGTGCCTGGAGTTACGATGCCAGTGTGCGGGGCTACACCTTC
CDR3aa: CAWSYDASVRGYTF

abundance: .
v_gene: TRBV27
j_gene: TRBJ1-1
d_gene: TRBD1
CDR3nt: TGTGCCAGCAGTACGGACAGGGTCGGAACTGAAGCTTTCTTT
CDR3aa: CASSTDRVGTEAFF

abundance: .
v_gene: TRBV4-3
j_gene: TRBJ1-2
d_gene: .
CDR3nt: TGCGCCAGCAGGGAGGTCGGGGGCAGCTCCAGGCTCGATGGCTACACCTTC
CDR3aa: CASREVGGSSRLDGYTF

abundance: .
v_gene: TRBV28
j_gene: TRBJ1-2
d_gene: TRBD1
CDR3nt: TGTGCCAGCAGTTTCAACCGGGACAGGGAAATCAACAACTATGGCCACACCTTC
CDR3aa: CASSFNRDREINNYGHTF

abundance: .
v_gene: TRBV7-9
j_gene: TRBJ1-1
d_gene: .
CDR3nt: TGTGCCAGCAGCGCCTATATGAACACTGAAGCTTTCTTT
CDR3aa: CASSAYMNTEAFF

abundance: .
v_gene: TRBV28
j_gene: TRBJ1-5
d_gene: .
CDR3nt: TGTGCCAGCAGTTTCGCGCAGCCCCAGCATTTT
CDR3aa: CASSFAQPQHF

abundance: .
v_gene: TRBV28
j_gene: TRBJ1-5
d_gene: .
CDR3nt: TGTGCCGCACAGTCTCCGGGCTTCAATCAGCCCCAGCATTTT
CDR3aa: CAAQSPGFNQPQHF

abundance: .
v_gene: TRBV11-2
j_gene: TRBJ2-7
d_gene: TRBD2
CDR3nt: TGTGCCAGCAGCTTTGGGACGGGACTAGCGGTCTACGAGCAGTACTTC
CDR3aa: CASSFGTGLAVYEQYF

abundance: .
v_gene: TRBV19
j_gene: TRBJ2-1
d_gene: .
CDR3nt: TGTGCCAGTAGTATAGATTGGCGCGGGGAGGGGGCTTACAATGAGCAGTTCTTC
CDR3aa: CASSIDWRGEGAYNEQFF

abundance: once
v_gene: TRBV12-3/TRBV12-4
j_gene: TRBJ2-7
d_gene: TRBD2
CDR3nt: TGTGCCAGCAGCTACCGGACTAGCGGGAGGGCCGGATACGAGCAGTACTTC
CDR3aa: CASSYRTSGRAGYEQYF

abundance: .
v_gene: TRBV12-3/TRBV12-4
j_gene: TRBJ1-4
d_gene: .
CDR3nt: TGTGCCAGCAACAGGGAAAATGAAAAACTGTTTTTT
CDR3aa: CASNRENEKLFF

abundance: .
v_gene: TRBV4-3
j_gene: TRBJ1-2
d_gene: .
CDR3nt: TGCGCCAGCAGCCAAGGACGTGGCGGTCCCTATGGCTACACCTTC
CDR3aa: CASSQGRGGPYGYTF

abundance: .
v_gene: TRBV12-3/TRBV12-4
j_gene: TRBJ2-7
d_gene: TRBD2
CDR3nt: TGTGCCAGCAGTTTCCCCTCGCTAGCGGGATCCTCCTACGAGCAGTACTTC
CDR3aa: CASSFPSLAGSSYEQYF

abundance: few
v_gene: TRBV20-1
j_gene: TRBJ2-1
d_gene: TRBD1
CDR3nt: TGCAGTGCCGAGGACAGGGAGTCCTACAATGAGCAGTTCTTC
CDR3aa: CSAEDRESYNEQFF

abundance: .
v_gene: TRBV7-7
j_gene: TRBJ2-5
d_gene: TRBD2
CDR3nt: TGTGCTAGCAGCTTATCCGGACTAGCGGAGCCCGGGTCCCAGTACTTC
CDR3aa: CASSLSGLAEPGSQYF

abundance: .
v_gene: TRBV15
j_gene: TRBJ2-7
d_gene: TRBD2
CDR3nt: TGTGCCACCAGCAGACCCTATAGCGGGAGGCAATCCTACGAGCAGTACTTC
CDR3aa: CATSRPYSGRQSYEQYF

abundance: .
v_gene: TRBV20-1
j_gene: TRBJ2-7
d_gene: .
CDR3nt: TGCAGTGCTAGAAGGGCAGGGCGCTACGAGCAGTACTTC
CDR3aa: CSARRAGRYEQYF

abundance: .
v_gene: TRBV7-2
j_gene: TRBJ2-1
d_gene: .
CDR3nt: TGTGCCAGCAGCTCCCTTACCGACTGGAATGAGCAGTTCTTC
CDR3aa: CASSSLTDWNEQFF

abundance: many
v_gene: TRBV27
j_gene: TRBJ2-7
d_gene: TRBD1
CDR3nt: TGTGCCAGCAGCTTGGGACAGACCTACGAGCAGTACTTC
CDR3aa: CASSLGQTYEQYF

abundance: .
v_gene: TRBV4-3
j_gene: TRBJ2-5
d_gene: .
CDR3nt: TGCGCCAGCAGCCCAAGAACCCAGGGATCGGGAGAGACCCAGTACTTC
CDR3aa: CASSPRTQGSGETQYF

abundance: .
v_gene: TRBV27
j_gene: TRBJ2-7
d_gene: .
CDR3nt: TGTGCCAGCAGTTTCCAGGACAGCTCCTACGAGCAGTACTTC
CDR3aa: CASSFQDSSYEQYF

abundance: .
v_gene: TRBV7-9
j_gene: TRBJ2-5
d_gene: .
CDR3nt: TGTGCCAGCAGCCTCGGAAACAGGTTCGAAGAGACCCAGTACTTC
CDR3aa: CASSLGNRFEETQYF

abundance: .
v_gene: TRBV27
j_gene: TRBJ2-7
d_gene: .
CDR3nt: TGTGCCAGCAGAACAGGGTTCTACGAGCAGTACTTC
CDR3aa: CASRTGFYEQYF

abundance: .
v_gene: TRBV7-9
j_gene: TRBJ2-7
d_gene: TRBD1
CDR3nt: TGTGCCAGCGGGCATTCCACAGGGGATTCCTACGAGCAGTACTTC
CDR3aa: CASGHSTGDSYEQYF

abundance: .
v_gene: TRBV28
j_gene: TRBJ2-2
d_gene: TRBD2
CDR3nt: TGTGCCAGCTCTATAGCGGGAGACGATACCGGGGAGCTGTTTTTT
CDR3aa: CASSIAGDDTGELFF

abundance: .
v_gene: TRBV9
j_gene: TRBJ1-1
d_gene: TRBD1
CDR3nt: TGTGCCAGCAAGGGGACAGGGGTTTCGGTTTTCTTT
CDR3aa: CASKGTGVSVFF

abundance: once
v_gene: TRBV27
j_gene: TRBJ2-1
d_gene: TRBD2
CDR3nt: TGTGCCAGCAGCCCGGGGGTGGGAGGGTCCTACAATGAGCAGTTCTTC
CDR3aa: CASSPGVGGSYNEQFF

abundance: .
v_gene: TRBV25-1
j_gene: TRBJ2-3
d_gene: .
CDR3nt: TGTGCCAGCAGTGAAGGACGGCCCACAGATACGCAGTATTTT
CDR3aa: CASSEGRPTDTQYF

abundance: .
v_gene: TRBV7-9
j_gene: TRBJ2-2
d_gene: .
CDR3nt: TGTGCCAGCAGCCGTGCACTATTCACCGGGGAGCTGTTTTTT
CDR3aa: CASSRALFTGELFF

abundance: .
v_gene: TRBV6-1
j_gene: TRBJ1-2
d_gene: TRBD1
CDR3nt: TGTGCCAGCAATCTCTTTGGGACAGGGAGGCGATTGGGCTATGGCTACACCTTC
CDR3aa: CASNLFGTGRRLGYGYTF

abundance: .
v_gene: TRBV4-3
j_gene: TRBJ2-3
d_gene: .
CDR3nt: TGCGCCAGCAGCCAAGCGATACCGACAGATACGCAGTATTTT
CDR3aa: CASSQAIPTDTQYF

abundance: few
v_gene: TRBV5-6
j_gene: TRBJ2-7
d_gene: .
CDR3nt: TGTGCCAGCAGCTTGAAAGGGGCGGACGAGCAGTACTTC
CDR3aa: CASSLKGADEQYF

abundance: once
v_gene: TRBV5-4
j_gene: TRBJ2-3
d_gene: .
CDR3nt: TGTGCCAGCACCAGGTTGGGGGAGGCTAAAGATACGCAGTATTTT
CDR3aa: CASTRLGEAKDTQYF

abundance: .
v_gene: TRBV11-2
j_gene: TRBJ2-1
d_gene: TRBD2
CDR3nt: TGTGCCAGCAGCTTACGGGCTAGCGGGAGGGCGAGTATCAATGAGCAGTTCTTC
CDR3aa: CASSLRASGRASINEQFF

abundance: .
v_gene: TRBV20-1
j_gene: TRBJ1-2
d_gene: .
CDR3nt: TGCAGTGCTAGAGATCCAGGGGATTTGAGCTATGGCTACACCTTC
CDR3aa: CSARDPGDLSYGYTF